The clone carrying this T cell receptor (beta chain) was recorded many times. The lymph nodes were axillary draining lymph nodes from breast cancer patients. This entry belongs to a study of breast tumors, draining lymph nodes, adjacent tissues. TCRdb re-called the multiplex PCR reads with MiXCR, one entry per CDR3 protein. Here the sample spans approximately 210,000 distinct CDR3 sequences, nearly 35% being singletons. The CDR3 totals 17 residues. The germline V gene has CDR1 SGHTA and CDR2 FQGNSA. The V and J ends lost 3 bases and 3 bases respectively, with 21 bases between them. What was sequenced was axillary lymph node tissue. The V gene is TRBV7-2, the J gene TRBJ2-7; D could derive from TRBD1 or TRBD2 (6 bases each). This TCR derives from a female donor with breast cancer. Some clones in this sample may be carry-over from other donors' samples. Here the CDR3 DNA reads TGTGCCAGCAGCTTGACGACCGGGGGCGGACGCTACTACGAGCAGTACTTC. This gives the protein CASSLTTGGGRYYEQYF.